What follows are 8 T cell receptor beta chains derived from one specimen sequenced in a study of shared clonotypes between healthy human individuals. The data were produced by immunoSEQ multiplex PCR, yet TCRdb's version contains in-frame clones alone and is incomplete. The sample contains approximately 2.1 million clones, approximately 95% of which appear only once. Sequencing was performed on naive CD4+ T cells from PBMCs. Subset given: CD45RA+ positively selected. Receptor source: a man younger than 30 in good health. Some clones in this sample may be carry-over from other donors' samples.

The rearrangement joins TRBV7-2 to TRBJ2-3; the D gene is possibly TRBD1 (6 bases). Trimming shortened V by 5 bases and J by 2 bases, and 17 bases separated the two germline ends. Germline V gives CDR1 SGHTA, CDR2 FQGNSA. The CDR3 totals 16 residues. DNA for the CDR3: TGTGCCAGCAGCATTAGCGTTACAGGGCTCACAGATACGCAGTATTTT. It yields the protein CASSISVTGLTDTQYF.

The V call is TRBV28, the J call TRBJ2-7; no clear D. Trimming shortened V by 10 bases and J by 2 bases, and 15 bases separated the two germline ends. Germline assignment: CDR1 MDHEN and CDR2 SYDVKM. The CDR3 is made up of 13 amino acids. CDR3 sequence: CATLSPVPYEQYF. CDR3 nucleotides: TGTGCCACCCTGTCCCCCGTTCCCTACGAGCAGTACTTC.

The chain carries TRBV15 and TRBJ2-7; D is uncertain. Trimming removed 6 bases from V and 0 bases from J, with 21 bases in between. Germline V gives CDR1 LNHNV, CDR2 YYDKDF (reference sequence). The CDR3 is 17 residues long. The chain's CDR3 is CATSPNHALIGSYEQYF. The CDR3 DNA is TGTGCCACCAGTCCGAACCACGCTCTAATAGGCTCCTACGAGCAGTACTTC.

Comments on this clone: Other DNA sequences in the sample encode the same CDR3. The V and J genes are TRBV7-2 and TRBJ2-2; D possibly corresponds to TRBD1 (6 bases). This CDR3 region has 14 residues. V shed 4 bases and J shed 2 bases, with 8 bases lying between them. Germline CDR1 and CDR2: SGHTA and FQGNSA. The CDR3 region has the DNA TGTGCCAGCAGCTCGACAGGAAACACCGGGGAGCTGTTTTTT. Its translation: CASSSTGNTGELFF.

This chain uses TRBV18 with TRBJ1-5; D unresolved. The CDR3 totals 14 residues. Trimming took off 3 bases at V and 3 bases at J, with 9 bases between the two ends. Germline V gene lookup returns CDR1 KGHSH and CDR2 LQKENI. CDR3 in amino acids: CASSPPGFNQPQHF. CDR3 in DNA: TGTGCCAGCTCACCGCCGGGGTTCAATCAGCCCCAGCATTTT.

The chain couples TRBV28 to TRBJ1-1; TRBD1 agrees at 7 bases. Germline assignment: CDR1 MDHEN and CDR2 SYDVKM. The CDR3 is made up of 14 amino acids. V lost 4 bases and J lost 4; bases outside the gene matches: 6. The CDR3 DNA is TGTGCCAGCAGTTCCCTACAGGGGTTCACTGAAGCTTTCTTT. It specifies CASSSLQGFTEAFF.

The CDR3 spells CASSYTRLGGSLEQYF. In DNA form, the CDR3 reads TGTGCCAGCAGTTACACCCGCTTGGGGGGCTCTCTCGAGCAGTACTTC. The rearrangement links TRBV6-5 to TRBJ2-7; D possibly uses TRBD1 or TRBD2 (6 bases each). V lost 2 bases, J lost 6 bases, and 20 bases lay in between. This CDR3 has 16 residues. The germline V gene has CDR1 MNHEY and CDR2 SVGAGI.

The chain couples TRBV19 to TRBJ2-7; D could derive from TRBD1 or TRBD2 (5 bases each). Per the germline V gene, CDR1 is LNHDA and CDR2 is SQIVND (reference sequence). The CDR3 consists of 17 residues. Trimming left V 2 bases short and J 2 bases short, with 19 bases between. CDR3 loop: CASSITPGHVGAYEQYF. The CDR3 DNA reads as TGTGCCAGTAGTATAACCCCCGGACACGTGGGGGCCTACGAGCAGTACTTC.